These 20 T cell receptor beta chains share one sample of origin, sequenced in a study of tumor-infiltrating lymphocytes in primary liver carcinoma. TCR beta cDNA was reverse-transcribed from about 0.45 ug of total RNA. The reaction used a constant-region primer and ProtoScript II reverse transcriptase. Three-round nested multiplex PCR performed with slightly modified ARM-PCR produced the TCR beta libraries. A C-beta reverse primer and TRBV1-TRBV30 forward primers served in each of the first two PCR rounds, at 9 to 11 cycles apiece. TCRdb re-analysed the multiplex PCR reads in MiXCR, keeping a single row per CDR3 protein. The repertoire has some 130,000 distinct CDR3 sequences, about two thirds of them found once; the top ten carry over 6.5%. Unsorted bulk tissue of about 18-34 mg yielded co-extracted RNA and DNA. Specimen: tumor-adjacent normal liver tissue. These receptors all come from an older woman with primary liver carcinoma and hepatitis B virus infection.

As DNA, the CDR3 is TGCGCCAGCAGCTTGGATGGACCAGAAGGGGGGCAGTTCTTC. Residues: CASSLDGPEGGQFF. The rearrangement uses TRBV5-1 and TRBJ2-1; the D gene is possibly TRBD1 (6 bases). The germline CDR1 and CDR2 sequences are SGHRS and YFSETQ. This CDR3 region has 14 residues. Trimming left V 0 bases short and J 12 bases short, with 16 bases between.

V usage is TRBV11-2 and J usage is TRBJ2-7; D gene uncertain. CDR3 size: 14 residues. Germline V gene sequence: CDR1 SGHAT, CDR2 FQNNGV. The V end lost 11 bases, the J end lost 3 bases, and 20 bases lay between the germline ends. CDR3 sequence (DNA): TGTGCCGGCTGGTCAGATCCCACAGACTACGAGCAGTACTTC. Residues: CAGWSDPTDYEQYF.

As regards this clonotype: Without the conserved terminal phenylalanine or tryptophan, this CDR3 likely stems from a read error. The DNA is omitted, as the CDR3 cannot be located on it reliably, and the CDR3 follows TCRdb's listing. The chain links TRBV11-2 to TRBJ2-7; TRBD2 is taken as the D call from the table, unchecked against the DNA. A total of 11 residues make up the CDR3, ends included. Germline V CDR1 and CDR2: SGHAT, FQNNGV. This CDR3 reads CASSSASSLLY.

This clonotype was recorded at least ten times. V usage is TRBV11-2 and J usage is TRBJ2-3; 12 nucleotides agree with TRBD2. CDR3 length: 18 residues. The V and J ends lost 2 bases and 3 bases, in that order; junction bases with no gene match: 9. Germline lookup yields CDR1 SGHAT and CDR2 FQNNGV. DNA of the CDR3: TGTGCCAGCAGCTTACAGGCGAGACTAGCGGGAGAAACAGATACGCAGTATTTT. Encoded protein: CASSLQARLAGETDTQYF.

As to this clonotype: Its ends do not fully match the called genes, so a read error is possible. The chain combines TRBV4-2 with TRBJ2-3; D is undetermined. The CDR3 consists of 14 residues. Per germline, CDR1 LGHNA and CDR2 YNFKEQ. This chain's CDR3 is CASSQVGGTNTQYF. Written as DNA, the CDR3 is TGTGCAAGCAGCCAAGTCGGCGGCACAAATACGCAGTATTTT.

The table lists this clonotype with a count of one. The chain employs TRBV29-1 and TRBJ2-3; 9 bases are a match to TRBD2. The V and J ends lost 4 bases and 3 bases, in that order; junction bases with no gene match: 14. The CDR3 is made up of 17 amino acids. CDR1 SQVTM and CDR2 ANQGSEA come from the germline V gene. CDR3 DNA sequence: TGCAGCGTTGTAGGTTGGCTAGCGGGAAGCAATACAGATACGCAGTATTTT. It yields the protein CSVVGWLAGSNTDTQYF.

For this clonotype: One end of the junction fails to match germline, which may point to a read error. The chain couples TRBV12-3 or TRBV12-4 to TRBJ2-7; no definite D call. The CDR3 is 14 residues long. CDR3 residues: CASTTDAGSYEKYF. CDR3 nucleotides: TGTGCCAGCACCACCGACGCTGGCTCCTACGAGAAGTACTTC.

As for this clonotype: The conserved closing phenylalanine or tryptophan is absent in this CDR3, likely reflecting a read error. Because the CDR3's place on the DNA is in doubt, the DNA is left out and the CDR3 is given as listed by TCRdb. CDR3 amino acids: CASTSDAGSYEQYL. The V and J genes are TRBV12-3 or TRBV12-4 and TRBJ2-7. The CDR3 is 14 residues long, ends included.

As to this clonotype: A junction boundary mismatches the germline segment, possibly from a read error. This chain connects TRBV12-3 or TRBV12-4 to TRBJ2-7; D gene ambiguous. The CDR3 covers 13 residues. The CDR3 loop reads CASSFGRPYEHYF. As DNA, the CDR3 is TGTGCCAGCAGTTTCGGCAGGCCGTACGAGCACTACTTC.

Regarding this clonotype: A much larger clone sits a single nucleotide away, making a read error possible. The genes are TRBV10-2 and TRBJ2-3; D remains ambiguous. Germline CDR1 is WSHSY and CDR2 is SAAADI. The CDR3 has 16 amino acids. Trimming took off 5 bases at V and 1 base at J, with 16 bases between the two ends. In DNA, the CDR3 is TGCGCCAGCAGTTTACCCGAGACTGCAGGCACAGATACGCAGTATTTT. It codes for CASSLPETAGTDTQYF.

This clonotype was seen ten or more times. The chain has TRBV5-1 and TRBJ2-1, with D perhaps matching TRBD2 (5 bases). The length of the CDR3 is 18 residues. Trimming took 4 bases from V and 5 from J, leaving 25 bases between them. Germline V lookup: CDR1 SGHRS, CDR2 YFSETQ. CDR3 DNA sequence: TGCGCCAGCAGCCTTGAGAGTCCTTGGGCTAGCAGGAACAATGAGCAGTTCTTC. This codes for CASSLESPWASRNNEQFF.

To note about this clonotype: A single base is all that separates this from a far larger clone, so a read error is likely. The rearrangement links TRBV7-9 to TRBJ1-1; the D gene is possibly TRBD1 (5 bases). This CDR3 contains 15 residues. The germline gives CDR1 SEHNR, CDR2 FQNEAQ (reference sequence). CDR3 bases: TGTGCCAGCAGCTTAGGGGGGTCCCCGAACACTGAAACTTTCTTT. Translating it yields CASSLGGSPNTETFF.

Note on this clonotype: The junction differs from germline at one of its ends, possibly a read error. The rearrangement joins TRBV10-3 to TRBJ2-1, with 9 nucleotides matching TRBD2. CDR1 is ENHRY and CDR2 is SYGVKD in the germline V gene. The CDR3 totals 16 residues. The CDR3: CATGLAGGLGRNERFF. The CDR3 DNA reads TGTGCCACGGGACTAGCAGGAGGGCTAGGTCGCAATGAGCGGTTCTTC.

This clonotype occurred once. This rearrangement joins TRBV28 to TRBJ2-3, with 12 bases lining up with TRBD2. CDR1 and CDR2 (germline): MDHEN, SYDVKM. Trimming at V came to 7 bases and at J to 4 bases, leaving 21 bases not matched to a gene. This CDR3 region has 20 residues. The CDR3 spells CASTPPLGVMTSGSADTQYF. The CDR3 DNA is TGTGCCAGCACCCCGCCGTTAGGGGTAATGACTAGCGGGAGTGCAGATACGCAGTATTTT. Full variable domain (outside the CDR3, taken from reference TRBV28 and TRBJ2-3): DVKVTQSSRYLVKRTGEKVFLECVQDMDHENMFWYRQDPGLGLRLIYFSYDVKMKEKGDIPEGYSVSREKKERFSLILESASTNQTSMYLCASTPPLGVMTSGSADTQYFGPGTRLTVL.

Remarks on this clonotype: The CDR3 does not close with the conserved phenylalanine or tryptophan, likely indicating a read error. The V gene is TRBV11-2, the J gene TRBJ1-6, with TRBD1 matching 8 bases. In germline, CDR1 is SGHAT, CDR2 FQNNGV. The CDR3 extends over 16 amino acids. The CDR3 DNA sequence: TGTGCCAGCAGCTCAGCACGGACAGGGTATAATTCACCACTCCACTCT. Its translation: CASSSARTGYNSPLHS.

This clonotype was seen a few times. A much larger clone lies a single base off, so this may be a read error. The V call is TRBV5-1, the J call TRBJ1-2; D gene uncertain. The CDR3 runs 14 residues. CDR1 and CDR2 from the germline V gene are SGHRS and YFSETQ. The CDR3 bases are TGCGCCAGCAACTTGAGTCCCGCCGACTATGGCTACACCTTC. Translated, it gives CASNLSPADYGYTF.

The table lists this clonotype with many counts. This chain uses TRBV30 with TRBJ2-1; TRBD2 aligns across 10 bases. Germline lookup yields CDR1 GTSNPN and CDR2 SVGIG (reference sequence). The CDR3 runs to 16 residues. V was clipped by 4 bases and J by 9 bases; unmatched bases: 15. CDR3 amino acids: CAWTPLSGRVFGEQFF. In DNA form, the CDR3 reads TGTGCCTGGACTCCACTCAGCGGGAGGGTGTTTGGTGAGCAGTTCTTC.

This clonotype was seen only a few times. It may be a read error: a sequence one base away is much more abundant. The J gene is TRBJ1-1, the V gene TRBV12-3 or TRBV12-4; D unclear. V dropped 4 bases and J dropped 10 bases, with 16 bases sitting between them. The CDR3 totals 13 residues. For the CDR3, the DNA is TGTGCCAGCAGTTCAAAGAACCACGGGCGAGCTTTCTTT. This encodes CASSSKNHGRAFF.

For this clonotype: The junction departs from germline at one end; a sequencing error may be responsible. The chain carries TRBV25-1 and TRBJ1-1, with D hard to call. Germline V lookup: CDR1 MGHDK, CDR2 SYGVNS. CDR3 size: 13 residues. The CDR3 DNA is TGTGCCAGCAGTGACACACAAACGGTTCGGGCTATCTTT. Protein: CASSDTQTVRAIF. The complete variable domain, with remaining parts taken from reference TRBV25-1 and TRBJ1-1, reads EADIYQTPRYLVIGTGKKITLECSQTMGHDKMYWYQQDPGMELHLIHYSYGVNSTEKGDLSSESTVSRIRTEHFPLTLESARPSHTSQYLCASSDTQTVRAIFGQGTRLTVV.

With regard to this clonotype: An end of the junction does not agree with germline; a read error may underlie this. V usage is TRBV11-2 and J usage is TRBJ2-4; 10 nucleotides align to TRBD2. Germline lookup yields CDR1 SGHAT and CDR2 FQNNGV. The CDR3 length is 17 residues. CDR3 residues: CASSPCRLLSGRDSQYF. For the CDR3, the DNA is TGTGCCAGCAGCCCATGCAGGCTACTAAGCGGGAGGGACAGTCAGTACTTT.